The 8 T cell receptor beta chains below come from one sample, sequenced in a study of cytomegalovirus exposure and HLA in healthy donors. Sequenced by immunoSEQ multiplex PCR; TCRdb stores in-frame clones only, minus some. The repertoire has about 56,000 clones, approximately 94% of them found once; the top ten carry roughly 1.2%. Sequenced sample: PBMCs. The receptors shown here come from a man aged 18 to 30 in good health and CMV-seronegative.

The V call is TRBV6-5, the J call TRBJ2-7; 9 nucleotides agree with TRBD2. CDR3 length: 15 amino acids. The V gene's germline CDR1 is MNHEY and CDR2 SVGAGI. The V gene end was trimmed by 2 bases and the J gene end by 4 bases; junction bases not matched to a gene: 6. The DNA for the CDR3 is TGTGCCAGCAGTTACAAGGTAGCGGGAGCGTACGAGCAGTACTTC. Protein product: CASSYKVAGAYEQYF.

The V and J genes are TRBV5-1 and TRBJ2-2, with 9 bases that match TRBD1. Looked up from germline, CDR1 is SGHRS and CDR2 is YFSETQ. The trim removed 0 bases at V and 5 bases at J, leaving 2 bases unmatched. This CDR3 is 15 amino acids long. CDR3 coding DNA: TGCGCCAGCAGCTTGGGGACAGGGGATACCGGGGAGCTGTTTTTT. Translating gives CASSLGTGDTGELFF.

This chain connects TRBV19 to TRBJ2-7; D not resolved. The CDR3 loop spans 12 amino acids. Trimming removed 5 bases from V and 7 bases from J, with 12 bases in between. CDR1 and CDR2 (germline): LNHDA, SQIVND (reference sequence). As DNA, the CDR3 is TGTGCCAGTAGTCCTAGGTCTCGGGAGCAGTACTTC. This codes for CASSPRSREQYF.

The CDR3 sequence is CASGTLQGGNQPQHF. For the CDR3, the DNA is TGCGCCAGTGGGACCTTACAGGGAGGCAATCAGCCCCAGCATTTT. This chain joins TRBV10-2 and TRBJ1-5, with D possibly TRBD1 on 6 matching bases. V gave up 9 bases and J gave up 2 bases, with 17 bases separating them. CDR1 WSHSY and CDR2 SAAADI come from the germline V gene. The CDR3 contains 15 residues.

CDR3 amino acids: CASSSTSTDTQYF. As DNA, the CDR3 is TGTGCCAGCAGTTCAACTAGCACAGATACGCAGTATTTT. This rearrangement joins TRBV27 to TRBJ2-3; D gene uncertain. The germline gives CDR1 MNHEY, CDR2 SMNVEV (reference sequence). The CDR3 covers 13 residues. V was trimmed by 4 bases and J by 0 bases, leaving 5 bases between them.

The rearrangement joins TRBV9 to TRBJ2-7; 10 nucleotides match TRBD2. The ends lost 1 base at V and 7 bases at J; junction bases unmatched: 11. The CDR3 contains 16 residues. The germline gives CDR1 SGDLS, CDR2 YYNGEE. CDR3 sequence: CASSVQQAGGLEEQYF. CDR3 nucleotides: TGTGCCAGCAGCGTACAGCAAGCGGGAGGGCTAGAAGAGCAGTACTTC.

The rearrangement joins TRBV14 to TRBJ1-2, with 9 positions matching TRBD1. The CDR3 is 15 residues long. J gave up 2 bases and V 4 bases, and 5 bases lay outside the gene matches. Germline V gene sequence: CDR1 SGHDN, CDR2 FVKESK. CDR3 DNA: TGTGCCAGCAGCCTAACCGGGACAGGGAACTATGGCTACACCTTC. Encoded protein: CASSLTGTGNYGYTF.

CDR3: CASSLGTSGRTDTQYF. Written as DNA, the CDR3 is TGTGCCAGCAGCTTAGGGACTAGCGGGAGAACAGATACGCAGTATTTT. The chain uses TRBV7-2 and TRBJ2-3; 13 bases are shared with TRBD2. This CDR3 region has 16 residues. CDR1 and CDR2 from the germline V gene are SGHTA and FQGNSA. With 1 base clipped from V and 3 bases from J, the junction kept 1 base outside the gene matches. The full variable domain, its missing parts supplied by reference TRBV7-2 and TRBJ2-3, is GAGVSQSPSNKVTEKGKDVELRCDPISGHTALYWYRQSLGQGLEFLIYFQGNSAPDKSGLPSDRFSAERTGGSVSTLTIQRTQQEDSAVYLCASSLGTSGRTDTQYFGPGTRLTVL.